A selection of T cell receptor beta chains follows, all from one sample in a study of long-term antiretroviral therapy in people with HIV. Assay: immunoSEQ multiplex PCR; the TCRdb copy retains only in-frame clones and omits some. Of tens of thousands of clones in the sample, around 79% were seen once. Material: unsorted PBMCs, obtained 1.1 years before starting antiretroviral therapy. All receptors derive from a woman in her twenties or thirties with HIV. The CDR3 runs from the conserved cysteine through the conserved F or W. Fields, in order: V gene, clone size, D gene, J gene, CDR3 DNA, CDR3 protein. D genes are given only for firm matches. Where a row states a size, it is once, few, many or the class of an expanded clone; other rows omit it.

>TRBV11-2|once|NA|TRBJ2-7
TGTGCCAGCAGCTTGACCGCCGGGGGCTACGAGCAGTACTTC
CASSLTAGGYEQYF
>TRBV29-1|NA|TRBD1|TRBJ1-1
TGCAGCGGAGCAAAGGGACAGGGAACAACCAGGGACACTGAAGCTTTCTTT
CSGAKGQGTTRDTEAFF
>TRBV6-6|NA|NA|TRBJ1-2
TGTGCCAGCAGTTACTCGATTGGAAAGGGTGGCTACACCTTC
CASSYSIGKGGYTF
>TRBV25-1|NA|NA|TRBJ1-6
TGTGCCAGCAGTAAAGGTGGGATAGCCCTCCACTTT
CASSKGGIALHF
>TRBV2|NA|NA|TRBJ2-7
TGTGCCAGCAGTGGGTACAACGAGCAGTACTTC
CASSGYNEQYF
>TRBV15|NA|NA|TRBJ1-6
TGTGCCACCAGCAGAGACAATTCACCCCTCCACTTT
CATSRDNSPLHF
>TRBV27|NA|TRBD1|TRBJ2-3
TGTGCCAGCAGGCCCTGGACAGGGAATCCAGATACGCAGTATTTT
CASRPWTGNPDTQYF
>TRBV11-2|NA|TRBD1|TRBJ2-7
TGTGCCAGCAGCGTCACGACAGGGGCTTACTACGAGCAGTACTTC
CASSVTTGAYYEQYF
>TRBV5-1|NA|NA|TRBJ2-3
TGCGCCAGCAGCTTGGCCTGGGCGGACAGCACAGATACGCAGTATTTT
CASSLAWADSTDTQYF
>TRBV27|NA|NA|TRBJ2-3
TGTGCCAGCAGTAAGGGTATGGCAACAGATACGCAGTATTTT
CASSKGMATDTQYF
>TRBV6-1|few|NA|TRBJ1-2
TGTGCCAGCAGCACCTATGGCTACACCTTC
CASSTYGYTF
>TRBV6-5|NA|NA|TRBJ2-1
TGTGCCAGCAGCCTCGGACAGCGGTACACCAATGAGCAGTTCTTC
CASSLGQRYTNEQFF
>TRBV9|once|NA|TRBJ1-1
TGTGCCAGCAGCGTAACCCCGAACACTGAAGCTTTCTTT
CASSVTPNTEAFF
>TRBV29-1|NA|TRBD1|TRBJ2-5
TGCAGCGCCCAAGACAGGGTAGGGGGGACCCAGTACTTC
CSAQDRVGGTQYF
>TRBV9|few|NA|TRBJ1-2
TGTGCCAGCAGCGTAGGGGATGCGGTGGGAGGGAGCTATGGCTACACCTTC
CASSVGDAVGGSYGYTF
>TRBV28|NA|TRBD1|TRBJ2-2
TGTGCCAGCAGTTCGGGACAGGGGATGACCGGGGAGCTGTTTTTT
CASSSGQGMTGELFF
>TRBV7-2|NA|NA|TRBJ2-2
TGTGCCAGCAGCTTGGGAAACACCGGGGAGCTGTTTTTT
CASSLGNTGELFF
>TRBV4-2|NA|NA|TRBJ1-4
TGTGCCAGCACAGCGGGGATTAATGAAAAACTGTTTTTT
CASTAGINEKLFF
>TRBV30|NA|NA|TRBJ1-1
TGTGCCTGGAGAAAGTGGGGGGGAACTGAAGCTTTCTTT
CAWRKWGGTEAFF
>TRBV6-1|NA|NA|TRBJ1-6
TGTGCCAGCAGTGAAGGACCGGGGTGGTCCTATAATTCACCCCTCCACTTT
CASSEGPGWSYNSPLHF
>TRBV11-2|NA|TRBD1|TRBJ1-6
TGTGCCAGCAATCCTCGCGGACAGGAAGAGGCACCCCTCCACTTT
CASNPRGQEEAPLHF
>TRBV1|NA|NA|TRBJ1-5
TGCACCAGCAGCCAACCCCTGGGGGCAGTTAGCAATCAGCCCCAGCATTTT
CTSSQPLGAVSNQPQHF
>TRBV2|NA|NA|TRBJ1-1
TGTGCCAGCAGTGTCGACAGTAACACTGAAGCTTTCTTT
CASSVDSNTEAFF
>TRBV14|once|NA|TRBJ1-2
TGTGCCAGCAGCCAAGGGCAGCGGAACTATGGCTACACCTTC
CASSQGQRNYGYTF
>TRBV2|NA|NA|TRBJ2-7
TGTGCCAGCCTCCTAGGGCCGGTCCCGAGCTCCTACGAGCAGTACTTC
CASLLGPVPSSYEQYF
>TRBV6-6|NA|NA|TRBJ2-5
TGTGCCAGCAGTTACACCCTAAGTGAAGAGACCCAGTACTTC
CASSYTLSEETQYF
>TRBV19|few|NA|TRBJ1-1
TGTGCCAGTAGTATTTGGTCCGATAACACTGAAGCTTTCTTT
CASSIWSDNTEAFF
>TRBV7-6|NA|NA|TRBJ2-5
TGTGCCAGCAGCTTAGCCTCCGGGGCGTGGGAGACCCAGTACTTC
CASSLASGAWETQYF
>TRBV5-6|NA|TRBD1|TRBJ2-5
TGTGCCAGCAGCTTGGTGGGACAGGGAGGGGAGACCCAGTACTTC
CASSLVGQGGETQYF
>TRBV10-1|NA|NA|TRBJ2-1
TGCGCCAGCAGTGAGTCCGGTAAGGGTGAGCAGTTCTTC
CASSESGKGEQFF
>TRBV25-1|NA|NA|TRBJ1-2
TGTGCCAGCAGTGAATACATGCCAGGGGCGTCAGGTGGCTACACCTTC
CASSEYMPGASGGYTF
>TRBV27|NA|NA|TRBJ2-2
TGTGCCAGCAGTTTATTATCCCGGGCCTTACAGAGTGGCACCGGGGAGCTGTTTTTT
CASSLLSRALQSGTGELFF
>TRBV11-2|NA|TRBD1|TRBJ1-6
TGTGCCAGCAGCTTAGACGACAGGGAACCCCTCCACTTT
CASSLDDREPLHF
>TRBV4-1|NA|TRBD1|TRBJ1-6
TGCGCCAGCAGCCAAGAGGTGACAGGGCTTAATTCACCCCTCCACTTT
CASSQEVTGLNSPLHF
>TRBV6-1|NA|NA|TRBJ1-4
TGTGCCAGCAGTGCCCTCGTAGGGGAAAAACTGTTTTTT
CASSALVGEKLFF
>TRBV28|NA|TRBD2|TRBJ2-3
TGTGCCAGCAGTACTATTAGCGGGGGGGCTTCAGATACGCAGTATTTT
CASSTISGGASDTQYF
>TRBV7-2|NA|NA|TRBJ2-2
TGTGCCAGCAGCTCAAGACAGAACACCGGGGAGCTGTTTTTT
CASSSRQNTGELFF
>TRBV18|NA|NA|TRBJ1-1
TGTGCCAGCTCTAGGGAATATGGCACTGAAGCTTTCTTT
CASSREYGTEAFF
>TRBV27|NA|NA|TRBJ2-2
TGTGCCAGCAGTAATCTAAACACCGGGGAGCTGTTTTTT
CASSNLNTGELFF
>TRBV19|NA|NA|TRBJ1-5
TGTGCCAGTTACAGTTATCAGCCCCAGCATTTT
CASYSYQPQHF
>TRBV4-1|NA|NA|TRBJ1-5
TGCGCCAGCAGCCAAGGACCATTGGGGGTTGATCAGCCCCAGCATTTT
CASSQGPLGVDQPQHF
>TRBV6-1|NA|TRBD2|TRBJ2-5
TGTGCCAGCAGTGAAGCTGGATGGGGGGGACAAGAGACCCAGTACTTC
CASSEAGWGGQETQYF
>TRBV2|NA|TRBD2|TRBJ2-1
TGTGCCGTCCACCCGGGACTAGATTCCTACAATGAGCAGTTCTTC
CAVHPGLDSYNEQFF
>TRBV13|NA|NA|TRBJ2-2
TGTGCCAGCAGCGACACAGCCACCGGGGAGCTGTTTTTT
CASSDTATGELFF
>TRBV29-1|NA|NA|TRBJ2-3
TGCAGCGTTGAACTAGATACGCAGTATTTT
CSVELDTQYF
>TRBV15|NA|TRBD1|TRBJ2-5
TGTGCCACCAGCAGCAGGACAGGGGTGGAGACCCAGTACTTC
CATSSRTGVETQYF